This T cell receptor (beta chain) was identified during a study of tumor-infiltrating lymphocytes in primary liver carcinoma. This CDR3 comprises 20 residues. The V segment lost 4 bases and the J segment 0 bases; nucleotides outside the gene matches: 16. CDR1 and CDR2 (germline): MNHEY, SVGEGT. Making TCR beta cDNA involved 400 to 600 ng total RNA and a constant-region primer. Slightly modified ARM-PCR served as the procedure for the TCR beta libraries. These libraries came from three rounds of nested multiplex PCR. Both of the initial two PCR rounds ran for approximately 11 cycles and employed TRBV1-TRBV30 forward primers alongside a C-beta reverse primer. TCRdb re-called the multiplex PCR reads through MiXCR, storing one row per CDR3 protein. The repertoire holds hundreds of thousands of distinct CDR3 sequences, with 65% as singletons. The table lists this clonotype with a few counts. Its specificity is not known.

Both blood RNA, taken from unsorted whole blood, and germline DNA were extracted. There were only treatment-naive patients, all with chronic HBV infection. Study-wide results and limits: The overlap of tumor-adjacent and tumor-blood pairs was smaller than that of tumor region pairs.

The sample taken for sequencing was peripheral blood. This chain joins TRBV6-2 or TRBV6-3 and TRBJ2-4, with 9 bases matching TRBD2. The TCR originated in a man aged 40-49 years with primary liver carcinoma and hepatitis B virus infection. The CDR3 is CASSSSAREGTSIAKNIQYF. CDR3 nucleotides: TGTGCCAGCAGTTCCAGTGCGCGGGAGGGCACTTCCATAGCCAAAAACATTCAGTACTTC.